This T cell receptor (beta chain) came from a study of blood T cell repertoires in COVID-19. The overall study: Material from acute and convalescent COVID-19 was sourced from the United States, Italy and Spain. The cDNA or gDNA used as material had been derived from T cells, B-cell-depleted T cells, or PBMCs.

Per the study methods: The assay estimated nucleated cells by amplifying reference gene primers. Here immunoSEQ multiplex PCR was the method, and the copy in TCRdb shows in-frame clones only, minus some. V and J calls and clone size come straight from that table; D and trimming were deduced from the DNA. The sample records around 87,000 clones, over 70% being singletons. The sample holds one count of this clone. The germline V gene has CDR1 SGHRS and CDR2 YFSETQ. The CDR3 loop spans 15 amino acids. Trimming took off 4 bases at V and 6 bases at J, with 17 bases between the two ends. The receptor comes from a woman of 80 years or more with acute or convalescent COVID-19. The gene calls are TRBV5-1 and TRBJ2-1, with D perhaps matching TRBD2 (6 bases). The sample taken for sequencing was peripheral blood. DNA of the CDR3: TGCGCCAGCAGCGCACCCGGGGGTCGGGGCAATGAGCAGTTCTTC. This sequence encodes CASSAPGGRGNEQFF.